The rows below give T cell receptor beta chains drawn from one sample of a study of blood T cell repertoires in COVID-19. Method: immunoSEQ multiplex PCR; TCRdb's copy keeps in-frame clones and lacks some. The table has 200,000 to 250,000 clones, about 91% seen once. Sequenced input: peripheral blood. Every receptor here comes from a man aged 30 to 39 with acute or convalescent COVID-19. CDR3s include the opening cysteine and the closing phenylalanine or tryptophan. The order of the fields is J gene, D gene, V gene, clone size, CDR3 protein, CDR3 DNA. A D gene is named only where the DNA matches it firmly. Not all rows give a size; the values are once, few, many and, for expanded clones, a class.

>TRBJ2-5|TRBD1|TRBV6-5|.
CASRKTGGGQETQYF
TGTGCCAGCAGAAAGACAGGGGGGGGCCAAGAGACCCAGTACTTC
>TRBJ1-2|TRBD1|TRBV6-4|.
CASISDRGKGYTF
TGTGCCAGCATCTCGGACAGGGGGAAGGGCTACACCTTC
>TRBJ1-2|TRBD1|TRBV28|.
CASSRPGTGGNRGYTF
TGTGCCAGCAGCCGTCCCGGGACAGGGGGTAATAGGGGCTACACCTTC
>TRBJ1-1|.|TRBV4-2|.
CASSQGKGANRQNTEAFF
TGTGCCAGCAGCCAAGGTAAAGGGGCAAACAGGCAGAACACTGAAGCTTTCTTT
>TRBJ1-5|TRBD1|TRBV6-5|.
CASSYETGGRPQHF
TGTGCCAGCAGTTACGAGACAGGGGGGCGGCCCCAGCATTTT
>TRBJ2-3|TRBD2|TRBV5-1|.
CASSLQRGSTDTQYF
TGCGCCAGCAGCTTGCAGCGGGGGAGCACAGATACGCAGTATTTT
>TRBJ2-7|TRBD2|TRBV7-2|.
CASSLVVLAGFNEQYF
TGTGCCAGCAGCTTAGTTGTCCTAGCGGGGTTTAACGAGCAGTACTTC
>TRBJ1-5|.|TRBV9|.
CASSVTGRQPQHF
TGTGCCAGCAGCGTTACAGGGCGACAGCCCCAGCATTTT
>TRBJ2-2|TRBD1|TRBV3-1/TRBV3-2|.
CASSRRQGTGELFF
TGTGCCAGCAGCCGAAGACAGGGGACCGGGGAGCTGTTTTTT
>TRBJ1-1|.|TRBV5-1|.
CASSLWAGVNTEAFF
TGCGCCAGCAGCTTGTGGGCAGGCGTGAACACTGAAGCTTTCTTT
>TRBJ2-7|.|TRBV7-9|.
CASKKAGGKSSYEQYF
TGTGCCAGCAAAAAGGCAGGGGGGAAGTCTTCCTACGAGCAGTACTTC
>TRBJ1-1|.|TRBV19|.
CASSMVEANTEAFF
TGTGCCAGTAGTATGGTAGAGGCGAACACTGAAGCTTTCTTT
>TRBJ2-2|.|TRBV4-1|.
CASSQDRGTGELFF
TGCGCCAGCAGCCAAGATCGGGGGACCGGGGAGCTGTTTTTT
>TRBJ2-7|.|TRBV4-2|.
CASSQELSSYEQYF
TGTGCCAGCAGCCAAGAGCTTAGCTCCTACGAGCAGTACTTC
>TRBJ1-5|.|TRBV20-1|.
CSASSDRVNQPQHF
TGCAGTGCTAGTTCGGACAGAGTAAATCAGCCCCAGCATTTT
>TRBJ2-1|TRBD2|TRBV19|.
CASSRSSGGNEQFF
TGTGCCAGTAGTAGGTCTAGCGGGGGCAATGAGCAGTTCTTC
>TRBJ1-6|.|TRBV9|.
CASSGNSHNSPLHF
TGTGCCAGCAGTGGTAACAGTCATAATTCACCCCTCCACTTT
>TRBJ1-2|.|TRBV28|.
CASSLLANYGYTF
TGTGCCAGCAGTCTACTCGCTAACTATGGCTACACCTTC
>TRBJ1-2|TRBD1|TRBV5-4|once
CASSSPTGANYGYTF
TGTGCCAGCAGCTCACCGACAGGGGCTAACTATGGCTACACCTTC
>TRBJ2-7|.|TRBV6-2/TRBV6-3|.
CASSYRGTYEQYF
TGTGCCAGCAGTTACCGAGGGACCTACGAGCAGTACTTC
>TRBJ1-1|.|TRBV29-1|.
CSAAMLRNTEAFF
TGCAGCGCCGCCATGCTGCGGAACACTGAAGCTTTCTTT
>TRBJ1-4|.|TRBV28|.
CASSTPPTASYEKLFF
TGTGCCAGCAGCACCCCCCCGACGGCTAGCTATGAAAAACTGTTTTTT
>TRBJ2-5|TRBD2|TRBV30|.
CAWSVNAGEIGVTQYF
TGTGCCTGGAGTGTAAACGCGGGGGAAATAGGGGTGACCCAGTACTTC
>TRBJ2-7|TRBD1|TRBV19|.
CASSIAGGPYEQYF
TGTGCCAGTAGTATAGCAGGGGGCCCCTACGAGCAGTACTTC
>TRBJ1-5|.|TRBV28|.
CASTQQGGQPQHF
TGTGCCAGCACCCAACAGGGTGGACAGCCCCAGCATTTT
>TRBJ1-5|TRBD1|TRBV28|once
CASRKGALNQPQHF
TGTGCCAGCAGGAAGGGGGCCCTCAATCAGCCCCAGCATTTT
>TRBJ2-1|.|TRBV5-8|.
CASSFAPGYNEQFF
TGTGCCAGCAGCTTCGCGCCCGGGTACAATGAGCAGTTCTTC
>TRBJ2-7|TRBD2|TRBV5-1|.
CASSYRTSGGPSSYEQYF
TGCGCCAGCAGCTACCGGACTAGCGGGGGGCCTAGCTCCTACGAGCAGTACTTC
>TRBJ2-3|.|TRBV6-6|.
CASSRSLGGGSTDTQYF
TGTGCCAGCAGTCGCTCACTGGGGGGGGGCTCCACAGATACGCAGTATTTT
>TRBJ1-6|TRBD1|TRBV28|once
CASGGQVNSPLHF
TGTGCCAGCGGGGGACAGGTTAATTCACCCCTCCACTTT
>TRBJ1-5|TRBD1|TRBV5-6|.
CASSLWGQALWQPQHF
TGTGCCAGCAGCTTGTGGGGACAGGCTTTATGGCAGCCCCAGCATTTT
>TRBJ2-3|.|TRBV24-1|.
CATSAADTQYF
TGTGCCACCAGTGCGGCAGATACGCAGTATTTT
>TRBJ1-2|.|TRBV5-6|.
CASSSMTANYGYTF
TGTGCCAGCAGCTCAATGACAGCCAACTATGGCTACACCTTC
>TRBJ2-7|TRBD1|TRBV28|.
CASRKTGPYEQYF
TGTGCCAGCCGAAAGACAGGGCCCTACGAGCAGTACTTC
>TRBJ1-2|.|TRBV28|.
CASSRRQYGYTF
TGTGCCAGCAGTCGGCGACAGTATGGCTACACCTTC
>TRBJ2-1|.|TRBV30|once
CAWSVDWSPHEQFF
TGTGCCTGGAGTGTCGACTGGTCGCCCCATGAGCAGTTCTTC